This T cell receptor beta chain was identified during a study of T cell repertoires in cytomegalovirus infection. TCRdb re-called the reads with MiXCR, one entry per CDR3 protein. The table has 570,000 or so distinct CDR3 sequences, 40% seen once; the top ten hold 48%. Trimming pared 5 bases from V and 0 bases from J, leaving 14 bases between. The CDR3 extends over 16 amino acids. As to this clonotype: The antigen is unknown.

The chain recombines TRBV12-3 or TRBV12-4 with TRBJ2-1; TRBD1 might be the D (6 bases). This clonotype was obtained from a human donor in good health (CMV status not recorded). Some clones in this sample may be carry-over from other donors' samples. The sequencing used cultured PBMCs, collected from culture after CMV antigen stimulation. In DNA, the CDR3 is TGTGCCAGCAGTCTGGGGGCTTTACTCTCCTACAATGAGCAGTTCTTC. Its translation: CASSLGALLSYNEQFF.